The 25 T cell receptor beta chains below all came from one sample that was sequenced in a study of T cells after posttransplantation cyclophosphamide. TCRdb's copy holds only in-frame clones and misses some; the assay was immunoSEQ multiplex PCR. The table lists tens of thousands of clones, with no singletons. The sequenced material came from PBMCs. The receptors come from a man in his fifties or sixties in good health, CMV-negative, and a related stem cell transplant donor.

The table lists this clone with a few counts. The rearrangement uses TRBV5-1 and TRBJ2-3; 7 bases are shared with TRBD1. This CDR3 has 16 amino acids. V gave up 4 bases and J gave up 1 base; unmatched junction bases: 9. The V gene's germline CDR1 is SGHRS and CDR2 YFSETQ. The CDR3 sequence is CASSTPTGWGTDTQYF. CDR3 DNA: TGCGCCAGCAGCACCCCGACAGGGTGGGGCACAGATACGCAGTATTTT.

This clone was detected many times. CDR3 sequence: CAISERQGGNQPQHF. CDR3 sequence (DNA): TGTGCCATCAGTGAGAGACAGGGGGGCAATCAGCCCCAGCATTTT. The chain employs TRBV10-3 and TRBJ1-5, with 9 bases identical to TRBD1. The trim removed 2 bases at V and 2 bases at J, leaving 1 base unmatched. The V gene's germline CDR1 is ENHRY and CDR2 SYGVKD. There are 15 residues in the CDR3.

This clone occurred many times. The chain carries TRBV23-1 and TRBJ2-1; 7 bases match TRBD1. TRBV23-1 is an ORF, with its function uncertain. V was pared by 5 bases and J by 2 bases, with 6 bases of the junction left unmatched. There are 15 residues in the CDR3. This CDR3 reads CASSDDRVPYNEQFF. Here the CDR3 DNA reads TGCGCCAGCAGTGACGACAGGGTCCCCTACAATGAGCAGTTCTTC.

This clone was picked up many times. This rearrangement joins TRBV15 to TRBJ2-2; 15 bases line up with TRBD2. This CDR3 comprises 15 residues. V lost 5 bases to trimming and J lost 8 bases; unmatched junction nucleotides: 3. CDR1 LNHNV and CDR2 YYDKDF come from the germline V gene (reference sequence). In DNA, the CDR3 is TGTGCCACCAGCCCGGGACTAGCGGGAGGAGGGGAGCTGTTTTTT. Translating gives CATSPGLAGGGELFF. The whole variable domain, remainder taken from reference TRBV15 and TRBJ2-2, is DAMVIQNPRYQVTQFGKPVTLSCSQTLNHNVMYWYQQKSSQAPKLLFHYYDKDFNNEADTPDNFQSRRPNTSFCFLDIRSPGLGDTAMYLCATSPGLAGGGELFFGEGSRLTVL.

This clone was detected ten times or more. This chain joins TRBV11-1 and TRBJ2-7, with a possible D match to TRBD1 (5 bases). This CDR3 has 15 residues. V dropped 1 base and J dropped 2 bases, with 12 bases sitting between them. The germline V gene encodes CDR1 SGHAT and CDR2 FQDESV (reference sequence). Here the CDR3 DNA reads TGTGCCAGCAGCTTAGGGCAGGGCTTCACCTACGAGCAGTACTTC. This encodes CASSLGQGFTYEQYF.

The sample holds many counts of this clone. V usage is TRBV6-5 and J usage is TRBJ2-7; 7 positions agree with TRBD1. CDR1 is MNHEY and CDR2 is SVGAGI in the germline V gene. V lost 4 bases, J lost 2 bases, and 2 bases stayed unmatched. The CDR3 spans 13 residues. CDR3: CASSFGTAYEQYF. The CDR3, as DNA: TGTGCCAGCAGTTTCGGGACAGCCTACGAGCAGTACTTC.

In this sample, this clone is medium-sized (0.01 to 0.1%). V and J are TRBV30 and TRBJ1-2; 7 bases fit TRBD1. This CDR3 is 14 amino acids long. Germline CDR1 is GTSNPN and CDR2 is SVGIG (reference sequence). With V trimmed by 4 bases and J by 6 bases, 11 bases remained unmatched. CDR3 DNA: TGTGCCTGGATTAAACTACCCCAGGGGGATGGCTACACCTTC. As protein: CAWIKLPQGDGYTF.

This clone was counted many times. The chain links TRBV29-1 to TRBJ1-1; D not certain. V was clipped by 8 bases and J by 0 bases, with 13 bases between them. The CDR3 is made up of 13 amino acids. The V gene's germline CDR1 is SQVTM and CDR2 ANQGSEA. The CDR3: CSSSELLNTEAFF. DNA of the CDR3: TGCAGCTCCTCAGAACTACTGAACACTGAAGCTTTCTTT.

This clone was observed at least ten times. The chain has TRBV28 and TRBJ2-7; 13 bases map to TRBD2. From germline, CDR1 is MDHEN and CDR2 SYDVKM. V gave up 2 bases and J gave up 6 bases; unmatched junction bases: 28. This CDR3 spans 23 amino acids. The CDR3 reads CASSLPLAAVTTSGRLEGREQYF. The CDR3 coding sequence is TGTGCCAGCAGTTTACCCCTGGCGGCCGTGACGACTAGCGGGAGGCTCGAAGGTCGCGAGCAGTACTTC.

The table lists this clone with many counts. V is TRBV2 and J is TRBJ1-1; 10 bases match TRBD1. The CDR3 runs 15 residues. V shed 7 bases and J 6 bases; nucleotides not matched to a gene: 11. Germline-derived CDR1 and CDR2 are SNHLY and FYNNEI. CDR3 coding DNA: TGTGCCAGCACCCTCCTAGGACAGGGGGAGGCTGAAGCTTTCTTT. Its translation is CASTLLGQGEAEAFF.

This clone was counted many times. The DNA of the CDR3 is TGTGCCAGCAGCTTATCCAGGCAGAATAATTCACCCCTCCACTTT. Translation gives CASSLSRQNNSPLHF. The rearrangement joins TRBV7-8 to TRBJ1-6; D is unclear. V shed 2 bases and J shed 5 bases, with 10 bases lying between them. This CDR3 contains 15 residues. In germline, CDR1 is SGHVS, CDR2 FQNEAQ.

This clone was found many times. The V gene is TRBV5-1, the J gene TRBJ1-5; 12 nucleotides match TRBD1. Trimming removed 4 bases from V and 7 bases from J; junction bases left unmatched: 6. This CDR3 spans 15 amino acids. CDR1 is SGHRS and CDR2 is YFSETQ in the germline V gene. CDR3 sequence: CASSTGQGAIQPQHF. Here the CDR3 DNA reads TGCGCCAGCAGCACGGGACAGGGGGCAATACAGCCCCAGCATTTT.

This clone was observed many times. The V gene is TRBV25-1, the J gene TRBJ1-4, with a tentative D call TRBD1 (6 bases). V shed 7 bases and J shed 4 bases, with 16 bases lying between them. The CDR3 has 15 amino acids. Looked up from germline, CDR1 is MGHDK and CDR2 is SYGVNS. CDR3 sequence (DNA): TGTGCCAGCACAACAATACAGGGCTATAATGAAAAACTGTTTTTT. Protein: CASTTIQGYNEKLFF.

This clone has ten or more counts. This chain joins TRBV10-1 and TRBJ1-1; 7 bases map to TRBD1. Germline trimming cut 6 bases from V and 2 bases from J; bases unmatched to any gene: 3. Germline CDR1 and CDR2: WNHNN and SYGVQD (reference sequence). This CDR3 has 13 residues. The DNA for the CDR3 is TGCGCCAGCAGAGCAGGGGGTAACACTGAAGCTTTCTTT. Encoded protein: CASRAGGNTEAFF.

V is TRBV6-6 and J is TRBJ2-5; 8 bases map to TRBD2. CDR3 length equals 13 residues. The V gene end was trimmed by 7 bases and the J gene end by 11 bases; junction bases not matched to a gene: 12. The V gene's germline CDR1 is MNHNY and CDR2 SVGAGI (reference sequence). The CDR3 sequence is CASKAGAQLEQYF. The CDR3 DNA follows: TGTGCCAGCAAAGCGGGGGCACAACTGGAGCAGTACTTC.

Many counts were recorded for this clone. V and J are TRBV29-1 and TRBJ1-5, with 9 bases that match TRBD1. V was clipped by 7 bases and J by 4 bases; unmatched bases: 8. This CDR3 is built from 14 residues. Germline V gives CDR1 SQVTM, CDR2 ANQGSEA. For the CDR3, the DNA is TGCAGCGCTTCACAGGGGGCTCGTAATCAGCCCCAGCATTTT. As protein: CSASQGARNQPQHF.

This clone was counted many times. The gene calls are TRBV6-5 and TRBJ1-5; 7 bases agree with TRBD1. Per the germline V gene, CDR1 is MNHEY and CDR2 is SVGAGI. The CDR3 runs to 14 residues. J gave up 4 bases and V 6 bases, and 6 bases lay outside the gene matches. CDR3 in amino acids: CASRTQGRNQPQHF. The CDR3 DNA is TGTGCCAGCAGGACACAGGGGCGTAATCAGCCCCAGCATTTT.

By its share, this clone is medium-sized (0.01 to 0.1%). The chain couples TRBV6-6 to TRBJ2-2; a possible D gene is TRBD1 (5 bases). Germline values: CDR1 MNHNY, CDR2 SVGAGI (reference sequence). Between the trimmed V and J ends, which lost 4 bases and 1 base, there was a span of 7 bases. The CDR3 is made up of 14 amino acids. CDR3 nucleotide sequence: TGTGCCAGCAGTTCTCAGGGGAACACCGGGGAGCTGTTTTTT. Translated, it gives CASSSQGNTGELFF.

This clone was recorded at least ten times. As DNA, the CDR3 is TGTGCCAGCAGCCCCCAATCCGGACTAGCGGCAGATACGCAGTATTTT. Translation: CASSPQSGLAADTQYF. The chain links TRBV9 to TRBJ2-3; 10 nucleotides align to TRBD2. V shed 4 bases and J 4 bases; nucleotides not matched to a gene: 9. This CDR3 region has 16 residues. Germline lookup yields CDR1 SGDLS and CDR2 YYNGEE.

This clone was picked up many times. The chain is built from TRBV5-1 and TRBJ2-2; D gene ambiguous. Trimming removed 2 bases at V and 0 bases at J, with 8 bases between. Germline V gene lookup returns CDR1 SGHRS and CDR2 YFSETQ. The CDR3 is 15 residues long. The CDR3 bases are TGCGCCAGCAGCTTTCGATACACGAACACCGGGGAGCTGTTTTTT. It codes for CASSFRYTNTGELFF. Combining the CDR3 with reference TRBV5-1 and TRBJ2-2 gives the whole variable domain KAGVTQTPRYLIKTRGQQVTLSCSPISGHRSVSWYQQTPGQGLQFLFEYFSETQRNKGNFPGRFSGRQFSNSRSEMNVSTLELGDSALYLCASSFRYTNTGELFFGEGSRLTVL.

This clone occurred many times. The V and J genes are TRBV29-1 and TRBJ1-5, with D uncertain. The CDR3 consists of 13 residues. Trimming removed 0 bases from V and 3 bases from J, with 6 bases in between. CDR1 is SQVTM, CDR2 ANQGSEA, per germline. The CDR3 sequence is CSVEEVANQPQHF. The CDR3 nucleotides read TGCAGCGTTGAAGAGGTGGCCAATCAGCCCCAGCATTTT.

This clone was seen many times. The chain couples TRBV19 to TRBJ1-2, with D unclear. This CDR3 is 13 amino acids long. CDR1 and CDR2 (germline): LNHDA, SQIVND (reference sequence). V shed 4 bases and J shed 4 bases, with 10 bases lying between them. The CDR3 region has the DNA TGTGCCAGTAGTAGGGAGAGTCCCTATGGCTACACCTTC. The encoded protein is CASSRESPYGYTF. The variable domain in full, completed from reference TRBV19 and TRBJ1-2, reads DGGITQSPKYLFRKEGQNVTLSCEQNLNHDAMYWYRQDPGQGLRLIYYSQIVNDFQKGDIAEGYSVSREKKESFPLTVTSAQKNPTAFYLCASSRESPYGYTFGSGTRLTVV.

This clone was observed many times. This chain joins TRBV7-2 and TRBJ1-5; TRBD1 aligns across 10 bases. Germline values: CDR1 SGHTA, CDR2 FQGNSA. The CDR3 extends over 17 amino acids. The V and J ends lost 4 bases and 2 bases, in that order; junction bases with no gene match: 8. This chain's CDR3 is CASSSRPTGGGNQPQHF. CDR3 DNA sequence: TGTGCCAGCAGCTCAAGGCCGACAGGGGGCGGCAATCAGCCCCAGCATTTT.

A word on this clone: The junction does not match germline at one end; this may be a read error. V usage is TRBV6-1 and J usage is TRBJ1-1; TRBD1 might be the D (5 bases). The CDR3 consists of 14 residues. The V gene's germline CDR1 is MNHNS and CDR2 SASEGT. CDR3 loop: CASNERSTAPEAFF. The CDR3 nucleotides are TGTGCCAGCAATGAAAGATCGACAGCGCCCGAAGCTTTCTTT.

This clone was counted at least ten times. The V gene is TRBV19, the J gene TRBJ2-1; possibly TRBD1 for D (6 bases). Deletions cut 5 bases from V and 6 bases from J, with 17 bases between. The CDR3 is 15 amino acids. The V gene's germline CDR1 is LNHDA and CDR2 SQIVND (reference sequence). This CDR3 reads CASSLDGSRGNEQFF. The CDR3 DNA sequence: TGTGCCAGTAGTCTGGACGGGTCCAGGGGCAATGAGCAGTTCTTC.